These T cell receptor beta chains were read from a single sample in a study of naive and memory T cell subsets. TCRdb recomputed calls from the UMI-ligation and nested PCR reads with MiXCR, one row per CDR3 protein. The sample has around 93,000 distinct CDR3 sequences, approximately 10% seen once. Sequenced: naive CD4+ T cells from blood. The receptors were sampled from a human donor in good health. Both conserved end residues are part of each CDR3. The order of the fields is J gene, D gene, clone size, V gene, CDR3 protein, CDR3 DNA. The D gene is left open where the match is weak. Rows may omit the clone size; those that give it use once, few, many or a size class.

J: TRBJ2-3
D: TRBD1
size: many
V: TRBV29-1
CDR3: CSVGTGGADTQYF
DNA: TGCAGCGTTGGGACAGGGGGCGCAGATACGCAGTATTTT

J: TRBJ2-1
D: TRBD2
size: .
V: TRBV7-3
CDR3: CASSLTRTRDNEQFF
DNA: TGTGCCAGCAGCTTAACTCGGACTAGGGACAATGAGCAGTTCTTC

J: TRBJ2-7
D: .
size: few
V: TRBV6-6
CDR3: CASSRGEQYF
DNA: TGTGCCAGCAGTCGGGGCGAGCAGTACTTC

J: TRBJ2-3
D: TRBD1
size: many
V: TRBV2
CDR3: CASSEDRVRADTQYF
DNA: TGTGCCAGCAGTGAGGACAGGGTCAGGGCAGATACGCAGTATTTT

J: TRBJ2-3
D: TRBD2
size: .
V: TRBV6-2/TRBV6-3
CDR3: CASGGLAAPTDTQYF
DNA: TGTGCCAGCGGGGGACTAGCGGCCCCCACAGATACGCAGTATTTT

J: TRBJ2-7
D: .
size: .
V: TRBV25-1
CDR3: CASSELGPSFLQYF
DNA: TGTGCCAGCAGTGAATTGGGCCCCTCTTTTTTGCAGTACTTC

J: TRBJ1-1
D: .
size: .
V: TRBV3-1
CDR3: CASSPSLQVQTEAFF
DNA: TGTGCCAGCAGCCCATCCCTACAGGTCCAGACTGAAGCTTTCTTT

J: TRBJ2-1
D: TRBD2
size: few
V: TRBV7-9
CDR3: CASSPKGEGLSYNEQFF
DNA: TGTGCCAGCAGCCCCAAAGGGGAGGGACTCTCCTACAATGAGCAGTTCTTC

J: TRBJ2-7
D: TRBD2
size: many
V: TRBV6-2/TRBV6-3
CDR3: CASTWSTSGSVYEQYF
DNA: TGTGCCAGCACTTGGTCCACTAGCGGGAGTGTGTACGAGCAGTACTTC

J: TRBJ2-1
D: .
size: many
V: TRBV12-3/TRBV12-4
CDR3: CASSFKTDLSNEQFF
DNA: TGTGCCAGCAGTTTTAAGACCGACCTCTCCAATGAGCAGTTCTTC

J: TRBJ2-4
D: .
size: few
V: TRBV6-2/TRBV6-3
CDR3: CASSYFARENIQYF
DNA: TGTGCCAGCAGTTACTTTGCCAGGGAAAACATTCAGTACTTC

J: TRBJ1-6
D: .
size: .
V: TRBV12-3/TRBV12-4
CDR3: CASSPVDSPLHF
DNA: TGTGCCAGCAGCCCTGTAGATTCACCCCTCCACTTT

J: TRBJ2-1
D: TRBD2
size: .
V: TRBV7-7
CDR3: CASSWGLAGLNEQFF
DNA: TGTGCTAGCAGCTGGGGACTAGCGGGGCTTAATGAGCAGTTCTTC

J: TRBJ2-2
D: TRBD2
size: .
V: TRBV7-9
CDR3: CASSKPSGANTGELFF
DNA: TGTGCCAGCAGCAAACCTAGCGGAGCGAACACCGGGGAGCTGTTTTTT

J: TRBJ1-1
D: .
size: .
V: TRBV7-2
CDR3: CASSQTPMNTEAFF
DNA: TGTGCCAGCAGCCAGACACCGATGAACACTGAAGCTTTCTTT

J: TRBJ2-5
D: .
size: few
V: TRBV20-1
CDR3: CSARVGQETQYF
DNA: TGCAGTGCAAGGGTGGGCCAAGAGACCCAGTACTTC

J: TRBJ1-6
D: .
size: few
V: TRBV5-6
CDR3: CASSLESANSPLHF
DNA: TGTGCCAGCAGCTTGGAGTCAGCCAATTCACCCCTCCACTTT

J: TRBJ2-4
D: .
size: many
V: TRBV6-2/TRBV6-3
CDR3: CASSGAPPKNIQYF
DNA: TGTGCCAGCAGTGGGGCGCCGCCCAAAAACATTCAGTACTTC

J: TRBJ1-6
D: TRBD1
size: .
V: TRBV7-9
CDR3: CASSRGQRNSPLHF
DNA: TGTGCCAGCAGCCGGGGACAGCGAAATTCACCCCTCCACTTT

J: TRBJ2-1
D: .
size: few
V: TRBV20-1
CDR3: CSASLASNEQFF
DNA: TGCAGTGCTAGCCTAGCGTCCAATGAGCAGTTCTTC

J: TRBJ2-3
D: TRBD2
size: .
V: TRBV19
CDR3: CASSITAGGPTDTQYF
DNA: TGTGCCAGTAGTATCACAGCGGGGGGGCCAACAGATACGCAGTATTTT

J: TRBJ1-5
D: .
size: few
V: TRBV7-2
CDR3: CASSYDRLGNQPQHF
DNA: TGTGCCAGCAGCTACGACAGGTTGGGCAATCAGCCCCAGCATTTT

J: TRBJ1-4
D: .
size: .
V: TRBV21-1
CDR3: CARPTGGNEKLFF
DNA: TGTGCCAGGCCCACAGGGGGAAATGAAAAACTGTTTTTT

J: TRBJ2-3
D: TRBD1
size: many
V: TRBV9
CDR3: CASGDRGGSTDTQYF
DNA: TGTGCCAGCGGAGACAGGGGAGGAAGCACAGATACGCAGTATTTT

J: TRBJ2-4
D: TRBD2
size: many
V: TRBV18
CDR3: CASSTSGGRGIQYF
DNA: TGTGCCAGCTCAACTAGCGGGGGGCGTGGCATTCAGTACTTC

J: TRBJ2-7
D: .
size: .
V: TRBV2
CDR3: CASRADYGGGGYEQYF
DNA: TGTGCCAGCAGAGCTGACTACGGCGGAGGAGGATACGAGCAGTACTTC

J: TRBJ2-3
D: .
size: many
V: TRBV14
CDR3: CASSSTRSRSADTQYF
DNA: TGTGCCAGCAGCTCTACCAGGTCCCGTAGCGCAGATACGCAGTATTTT

J: TRBJ1-5
D: .
size: .
V: TRBV18
CDR3: CASSPRGTFNQPQHF
DNA: TGTGCCAGCTCACCACGGGGGACGTTCAATCAGCCCCAGCATTTT

J: TRBJ2-7
D: .
size: .
V: TRBV7-3
CDR3: CASSPVSRAYEQYF
DNA: TGTGCCAGCAGCCCCGTCAGTAGAGCCTACGAGCAGTACTTC

J: TRBJ1-2
D: .
size: many
V: TRBV3-1
CDR3: CASSQVDSYGYTF
DNA: TGTGCCAGCAGCCAAGTCGACAGCTATGGCTACACCTTC

J: TRBJ1-2
D: .
size: .
V: TRBV7-2
CDR3: CASSLASTSPRGYTF
DNA: TGTGCCAGCAGCTTAGCAAGTACTTCCCCGCGTGGCTACACCTTC

J: TRBJ2-1
D: TRBD2
size: many
V: TRBV11-2
CDR3: CASSSWTSGDNEQFF
DNA: TGTGCCAGCAGCTCCTGGACTAGCGGGGACAATGAGCAGTTCTTC

J: TRBJ2-2
D: .
size: many
V: TRBV12-3/TRBV12-4
CDR3: CASSFLQTNTGELFF
DNA: TGTGCCAGCAGTTTTTTACAAACGAACACCGGGGAGCTGTTTTTT

J: TRBJ2-1
D: TRBD2
size: many
V: TRBV24-1
CDR3: CATSDFLPASGGLTNEQFF
DNA: TGTGCCACCAGTGATTTCCTTCCGGCTAGCGGGGGACTTACCAATGAGCAGTTCTTC

J: TRBJ2-7
D: TRBD2
size: many
V: TRBV10-3
CDR3: CAIRGGENEQYF
DNA: TGTGCCATCAGGGGAGGGGAAAACGAGCAGTACTTC

J: TRBJ2-3
D: .
size: .
V: TRBV11-2
CDR3: CASSRRAQGNTDTQYF
DNA: TGTGCCAGCAGCCGACGGGCGCAGGGAAACACAGATACGCAGTATTTT

J: TRBJ2-7
D: .
size: many
V: TRBV20-1
CDR3: CSARDRDSVWYEQYF
DNA: TGCAGTGCTAGAGACCGGGACTCCGTTTGGTACGAGCAGTACTTC

J: TRBJ2-7
D: .
size: few
V: TRBV10-3
CDR3: CAISELHEQYF
DNA: TGTGCCATCAGTGAGCTCCACGAGCAGTACTTC

J: TRBJ2-1
D: .
size: many
V: TRBV6-2/TRBV6-3
CDR3: CASSYGWGNSYNEQFF
DNA: TGTGCCAGCAGTTACGGGTGGGGGAACTCCTACAATGAGCAGTTCTTC

J: TRBJ1-2
D: .
size: .
V: TRBV5-6
CDR3: CASSWMRTDNYGYTF
DNA: TGTGCCAGCAGCTGGATGAGGACGGATAACTATGGCTACACCTTC

J: TRBJ2-3
D: TRBD2
size: many
V: TRBV4-3
CDR3: CASSQVFAQRGNTDTQYF
DNA: TGCGCCAGCAGCCAAGTGTTTGCTCAGCGGGGAAACACAGATACGCAGTATTTT

J: TRBJ1-2
D: TRBD1
size: .
V: TRBV4-2
CDR3: CASSRDRGDSNYGYTF
DNA: TGTGCCAGCAGCCGGGACAGGGGCGATTCTAACTATGGCTACACCTTC

J: TRBJ2-2
D: .
size: .
V: TRBV4-2
CDR3: CASSQDQRSIGELFF
DNA: TGTGCCAGCAGCCAAGATCAACGGTCCATCGGGGAGCTGTTTTTT

J: TRBJ2-3
D: .
size: .
V: TRBV29-1
CDR3: CSVAQTSNTQYF
DNA: TGCAGCGTTGCCCAGACATCAAATACGCAGTATTTT

J: TRBJ1-1
D: .
size: .
V: TRBV7-9
CDR3: CASSDEGAFF
DNA: TGTGCCAGCAGTGACGAGGGGGCTTTCTTT

J: TRBJ1-1
D: TRBD1
size: .
V: TRBV30
CDR3: CAWGRGQGTTEAFF
DNA: TGTGCCTGGGGGAGAGGACAGGGGACCACTGAAGCTTTCTTT

J: TRBJ1-5
D: TRBD1
size: many
V: TRBV29-1
CDR3: CSVGDGGTANNQPQHF
DNA: TGCAGCGTCGGGGACGGTGGGACAGCCAACAATCAGCCCCAGCATTTT

J: TRBJ2-5
D: TRBD2
size: .
V: TRBV30
CDR3: CAWSVIRSGASQETQYF
DNA: TGTGCCTGGAGTGTGATAAGGAGCGGGGCCTCCCAAGAGACCCAGTACTTC

J: TRBJ2-1
D: .
size: few
V: TRBV3-1
CDR3: CASSQDPPGPNEQFF
DNA: TGTGCCAGCAGCCAAGATCCTCCGGGACCCAATGAGCAGTTCTTC

J: TRBJ1-6
D: .
size: .
V: TRBV10-3
CDR3: CAISNHQRNSPLHF
DNA: TGTGCCATCAGTAACCACCAGCGGAATTCACCCCTCCACTTT